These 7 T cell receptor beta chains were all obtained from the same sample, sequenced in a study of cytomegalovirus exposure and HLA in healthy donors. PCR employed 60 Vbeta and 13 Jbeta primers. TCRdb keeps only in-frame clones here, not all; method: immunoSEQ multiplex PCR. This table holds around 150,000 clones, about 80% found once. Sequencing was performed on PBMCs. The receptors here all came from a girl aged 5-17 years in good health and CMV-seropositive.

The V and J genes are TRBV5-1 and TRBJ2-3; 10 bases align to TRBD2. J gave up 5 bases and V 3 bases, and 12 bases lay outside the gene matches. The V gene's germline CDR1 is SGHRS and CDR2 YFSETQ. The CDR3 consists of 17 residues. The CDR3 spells CASSSGYLAGVEDTQYF. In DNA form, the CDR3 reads TGCGCCAGCAGCTCTGGTTATCTAGCGGGAGTGGAAGATACGCAGTATTTT.

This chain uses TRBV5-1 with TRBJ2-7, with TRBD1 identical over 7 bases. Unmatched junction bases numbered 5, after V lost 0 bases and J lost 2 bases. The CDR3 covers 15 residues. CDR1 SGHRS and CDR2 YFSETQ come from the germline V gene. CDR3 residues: CASSLGTGGPYEQYF. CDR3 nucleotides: TGCGCCAGCAGCTTGGGGACAGGTGGGCCCTACGAGCAGTACTTC.

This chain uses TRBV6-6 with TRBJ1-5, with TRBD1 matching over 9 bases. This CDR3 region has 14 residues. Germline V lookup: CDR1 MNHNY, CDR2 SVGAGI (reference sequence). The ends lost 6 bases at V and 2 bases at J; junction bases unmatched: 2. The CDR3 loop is CASSRTGGNQPQHF. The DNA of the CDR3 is TGTGCCAGCAGCCGGACAGGGGGCAATCAGCCCCAGCATTTT.

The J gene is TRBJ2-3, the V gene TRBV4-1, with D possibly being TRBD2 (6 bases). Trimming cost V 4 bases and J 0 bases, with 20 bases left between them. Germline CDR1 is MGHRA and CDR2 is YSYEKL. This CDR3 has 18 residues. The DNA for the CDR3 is TGCGCCAGCAGCCCCCTTGAAGGGCGGGACCCTAGCACAGATACGCAGTATTTT. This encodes CASSPLEGRDPSTDTQYF.

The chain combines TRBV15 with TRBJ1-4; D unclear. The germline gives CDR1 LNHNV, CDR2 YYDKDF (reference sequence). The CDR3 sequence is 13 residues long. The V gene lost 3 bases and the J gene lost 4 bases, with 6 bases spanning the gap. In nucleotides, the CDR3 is TGTGCCACCAGCAGCGGGTTTAATGAAAAACTGTTTTTT. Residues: CATSSGFNEKLFF.

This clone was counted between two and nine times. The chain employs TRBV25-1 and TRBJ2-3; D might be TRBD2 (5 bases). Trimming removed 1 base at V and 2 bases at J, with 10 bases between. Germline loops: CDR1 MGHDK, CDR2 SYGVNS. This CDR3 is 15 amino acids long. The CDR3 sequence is CASSELGGLTDTQYF. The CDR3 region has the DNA TGTGCCAGCAGTGAATTAGGAGGTCTCACAGATACGCAGTATTTT.

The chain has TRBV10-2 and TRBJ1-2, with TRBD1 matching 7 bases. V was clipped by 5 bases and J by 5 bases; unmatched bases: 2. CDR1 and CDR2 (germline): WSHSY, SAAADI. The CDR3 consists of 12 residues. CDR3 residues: CASSPGQYGYTF. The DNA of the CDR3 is TGCGCCAGCAGTCCGGGACAGTATGGCTACACCTTC.